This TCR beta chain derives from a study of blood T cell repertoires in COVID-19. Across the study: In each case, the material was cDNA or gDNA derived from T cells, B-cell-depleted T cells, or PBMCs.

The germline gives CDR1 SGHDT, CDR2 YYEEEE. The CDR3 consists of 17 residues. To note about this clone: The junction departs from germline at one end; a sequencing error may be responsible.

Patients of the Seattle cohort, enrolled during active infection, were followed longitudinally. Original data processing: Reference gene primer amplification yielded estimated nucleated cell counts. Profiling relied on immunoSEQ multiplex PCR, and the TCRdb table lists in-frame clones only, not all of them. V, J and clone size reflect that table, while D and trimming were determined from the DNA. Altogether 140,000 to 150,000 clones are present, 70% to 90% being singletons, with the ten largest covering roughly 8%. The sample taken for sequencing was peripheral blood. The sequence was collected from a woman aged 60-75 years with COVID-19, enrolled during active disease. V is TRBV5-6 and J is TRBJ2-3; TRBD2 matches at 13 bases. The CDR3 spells CASSSETSGGGTDTQYF. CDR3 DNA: TGCGCCAGCAGCTCCGAAACTAGCGGGGGGGGTACAGATACGCAGTATTTT. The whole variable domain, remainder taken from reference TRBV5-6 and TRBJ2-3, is DAGVTQSPTHLIKTRGQQVTLRCSPKSGHDTVSWYQQALGQGPQFIFQYYEEEERQRGNFPDRFSGHQFPNYSSELNVNALLLGDSALYLCASSSETSGGGTDTQYFGPGTRLTVL.